This TCR beta chain was observed in a study of blood T cell repertoires in COVID-19. Original processing methods: Estimated nucleated cell counts came from reference gene primer amplification. Assay used: immunoSEQ multiplex PCR; TCRdb lists only in-frame clones, some missing. V and J calls and clone size are given by that table; D and trimming were obtained from the DNA. The table includes about 210,000 clones, 75% to 90% detected once. This CDR3 has 15 residues. Germline loops: CDR1 SGHRS, CDR2 YFSETQ. After removal of 0 bases from V and 4 bases from J, the junction contained 3 bases not matched to a gene.

The genes are TRBV5-1 and TRBJ1-2, with 10 bases fitting TRBD1. This receptor was obtained from a woman in her 40s with acute or convalescent COVID-19. Sequenced: peripheral blood. The CDR3 spells CASSLEGQGPYGYTF. For the CDR3, the DNA is TGCGCCAGCAGCTTGGAGGGACAGGGGCCCTATGGCTACACCTTC.